The clone carrying this T cell receptor beta chain was observed a few times. CDR3 length: 14 amino acids. V shed 5 bases and J shed 1 base, with 8 bases lying between them. Per germline, CDR1 SGHAT and CDR2 FQNNGV. The source of the sample is a study of T-cell reconstitution after alpha-beta-depleted transplantation in children. The TCRbeta library was prepared with unique molecular identifiers. TCRdb redid the calling of the PCR reads with MiXCR, one entry per CDR3 protein. The sample lists 330,000 or so distinct CDR3 sequences; about 9.4% were seen once. The sample in question was PBMCs from the stem cell graft donor, obtained from the stem cell graft. The source is a human donor who donated a stem cell graft to a child with acute lymphoblastic leukemia. The V call is TRBV11-2, the J call TRBJ2-2; D is unresolved. This CDR3 is CASSRYRNTGELFF. DNA of the CDR3: TGTGCCAGCAGCCGGTACCGGAACACCGGGGAGCTGTTTTTT.